This T cell receptor (beta chain) was found in a study of beta chain features in type 1 diabetes. General study findings and limits: For patients and controls alike, PCR might favor shorter templates to the same degree.

Turning to this clone: Its antigen remains unidentified.

The CDR3 runs 15 residues. Trimming at V came to 4 bases and at J to 4 bases, leaving 5 bases not matched to a gene. Germline V gene sequence: CDR1 SGDLS, CDR2 YYNGEE. Expressed TCRB transcripts were sequenced because the isolated RNA had all been reverse transcribed beforehand. Some clones are missing from TCRdb's copy, which holds only in-frame ones; the method was immunoSEQ multiplex PCR. The profile covers over 700,000 clones, with roughly 16% appearing a single time and about 0.02% taken by the ten largest. The chain employs TRBV9 and TRBJ2-2; 9 bases are a match to TRBD2. The source material was naive CD4+ T cells from blood. The TCR comes from a woman in her late teens or twenties in good health. The CDR3 spells CASSSRAGGTGELFF. The CDR3 DNA follows: TGTGCCAGCAGCTCCAGAGCGGGAGGCACCGGGGAGCTGTTTTTT.